This T cell receptor (beta chain) was found in a study of shared clonotypes between healthy human individuals (dated by TCRdb to 2020 to 2022). As for the study more broadly: The cohort included a few men and a couple of women between 18 and 49 years of age. For each donor, three plates each were used for CD4 naive and CD4 memory, two plates were used for CD8 naive, and one plate was used for CD8 memory. Per donor, leukapheresis produced somewhere between about 0.9 and 9.5 billion PBMCs. To increase sequencing depth and limit assay-specific biases, different laboratories used diverse techniques to prepare libraries and sequence TCR repertoires. To estimate repertoire size and how much clonotypes are shared between individuals, the study performed deep sequencing of blood TCR repertoires from 4 to 6 healthy adults. General study outcomes and caveats: Clonotypes shared by all four sorted-subset donors showed higher generation probabilities than non-shared clonotypes. Estimated clonotype richness was generally larger for naive than for memory subsets. Because the study included a small number of donors, the genetic and exposure-history diversity represented was limited. Across four donors, roughly 5.4% of naive CD4, roughly 3.5% of naive CD8, roughly 2.2% of memory CD4, and over 0.35% of memory CD8 clonotypes were shared. Pairwise subsampling led to the expectation that sequencing depth would affect the degree of clonotype sharing among donors. Rarefaction of sorted-subset datasets indicated incomplete sequencing despite the large sequencing depth. Sampling was restricted to blood, and TCR repertoires in tissues likely differ from the TCR repertoires found in blood.

This clone is a singleton in its sample. It has no known antigen specificity. The record has no base qualities; no much larger clone is one base away. For the CD8 naive samples, CD45RO-negative cells were positively selected for CCR7, yielding a CD45RA+CCR7+ population from which TemRA cells were excluded. Donors were healthy HIV-negative adults with no recently reported acute infections or vaccinations. Only Caucasian adults living in Nashville, Tennessee, USA were represented among the donors. Blood was collected by leukapheresis, and PBMCs were isolated by Ficoll-Histopaque density gradient centrifugation and then cryopreserved in liquid nitrogen vapor phase. Purity and quantity of every magnetically sorted T cell population were checked by analytical flow cytometry. Each sorted fraction had its genomic DNA isolated and then quantified by UV absorbance on a Nanodrop 2000c. Using the deep immunoSEQ assay, multiplex PCR amplified TCR CDR3 regions from genomic DNA. Extracted genomic DNA from each cell subset was spread evenly across all wells of several immunoSEQ 96-well plates, with each plate serving as a replicate. For sorted subsets, roughly 200 ng of genomic DNA, equivalent to 30,000 or so T cell genomes, went into each replicate PCR. Purified libraries were quantified with a Qubit 3.0 fluorometer, sized on a Bioanalyzer 2100, and re-quantified with the KAPA Library Quantification kit. Every immunoSEQ 96-well plate was sequenced on a dedicated single-read 150-cycle Illumina NextSeq 550 flow cell. In the original analysis: The immunoSEQ output contained only junctional sequences without quality scores, so filtering could not match that applied to full-length reads. Sequences were annotated with PyIR, a Python wrapper for IgBLAST v1.9, and V/J genes and CDR3 were assigned using IMGT germline references. Reads were removed for weak V/J assignments (E-value above 1e-6), missing CDR3, stop codons, out-of-frame junctions, or ambiguous translated residues. A V3J clonotype was defined by an identical inferred V gene, J gene, and CDR3 amino acid sequence. Percentage overlap between repertoires was computed as shared unique clonotypes divided by the size of the smaller repertoire. RTK rarefaction, the Chao1 estimator, and Recon v2.1 estimates of unobserved clonotypes were used to assess repertoire richness. OLGA was used to compute generation probabilities for all TCRbeta clonotypes that the gDNA method yielded from a handful of donors. The source is immuneACCESS, and TCRdb retained only in-frame sequences with V and J called. Part of the clones is not carried over; for the studies checked, unresolved V genes explain less than half of this, and the remainder is unexplained. From that table come the V and J calls and clone size; the DNA was used to work out D and trimming. Counted in this sample were more than 2 million clones; about 94% of them appeared once. The ten largest clones represent more than 0.95% of the sample.

The CDR3, cysteine through phenylalanine, is 20 amino acids long. The read is trimmed to its CDR3 DNA, 60 bases read in frame from base 1. Relative to germline, V is 4 bases shorter and J is 0 bases shorter, with 25 bases between their ends. Taken from the germline V gene, the CDR1 and CDR2 loops are SGHDN and FVKESK. The V and J segments used are TRBV14 and TRBJ2-1; possibly the D gene is TRBD2, per 5 matching bases. What was sequenced was naive CD8+ T cells sorted from blood. The cell subset or site label on this specimen signifies: CD45RA+CCR7+. The TCR originated in a young man in good health. The CDR3 here reads CASSPLRGQETKSSYNEQFF. The DNA sequence is given as TGTGCCAGCAGCCCGTTACGGGGTCAGGAGACTAAGAGCTCCTACAATGAGCAGTTCTTC.